Listed below are T cell receptor beta chains from one sample, sequenced in a study of T cell responses to AZD1222 COVID-19 vaccine. Profiling relied on immunoSEQ multiplex PCR, and the TCRdb table lists in-frame clones only, not all of them. The sample lists fewer than 200,000 clones; roughly 92% were seen once. The sample was peripheral blood, taken on day 0 of AZD1222 vaccination. These receptors were taken from an adult in good health. CDR3s include the opening cysteine and the closing phenylalanine or tryptophan. The order of the fields is D gene, clone size, V gene, J gene, CDR3 protein, CDR3 DNA. A D gene is named only where the DNA matches it firmly. Clone size is given for some rows only: seen once, a few or many times, or a class if the clone is expanded.

TRBD1	NA	TRBV12-3/TRBV12-4	TRBJ1-2	CASSLDRGDYTF	TGTGCCAGCAGTCTCGACAGGGGCGACTACACCTTC
NA	NA	TRBV18	TRBJ1-6	CASSPLATGNSPLHF	TGTGCCAGCTCACCACTAGCGACAGGCAATTCACCCCTCCACTTT
NA	NA	TRBV10-3	TRBJ1-1	CAISLKSNTEAFF	TGTGCCATCAGTCTGAAGAGCAACACTGAAGCTTTCTTT
TRBD2	NA	TRBV3-1/TRBV3-2	TRBJ2-7	CASSQGGGAYEQYF	TGTGCCAGCAGCCAAGGTGGGGGGGCCTACGAGCAGTACTTC
TRBD1	NA	TRBV27	TRBJ1-2	CASSTPQGVGYTF	TGTGCCAGCAGTACCCCTCAGGGGGTTGGCTACACCTTC
NA	few	TRBV11-2	TRBJ2-5	CASSFFQGQETQYF	TGTGCCAGCAGCTTTTTTCAGGGACAAGAGACCCAGTACTTC
TRBD2	NA	TRBV11-3	TRBJ2-1	CASSLAGGRPLNEQFF	TGTGCCAGCAGCTTGGCTGGCGGGAGGCCTCTCAATGAGCAGTTCTTC
TRBD1	NA	TRBV27	TRBJ1-2	CASSLQGARGYTF	TGTGCCAGCAGTTTACAGGGGGCGCGAGGCTACACCTTC
TRBD1	NA	TRBV5-4	TRBJ1-1	CASSLEGQRNTEAFF	TGTGCCAGCAGCTTGGAGGGACAGAGGAACACTGAAGCTTTCTTT
NA	NA	TRBV27	TRBJ2-1	CASSLQLGTYNEQFF	TGTGCCAGCAGTTTACAGCTAGGGACCTACAATGAGCAGTTCTTC
NA	NA	TRBV5-1	TRBJ1-1	CASSVNRGTLSTEAFF	TGCGCCAGCAGCGTAAATAGGGGGACACTATCCACTGAAGCTTTCTTT
TRBD2	NA	TRBV5-6	TRBJ2-1	CASSLELAGYNEQFF	TGTGCCAGCAGCTTGGAACTAGCGGGGTACAATGAGCAGTTCTTC